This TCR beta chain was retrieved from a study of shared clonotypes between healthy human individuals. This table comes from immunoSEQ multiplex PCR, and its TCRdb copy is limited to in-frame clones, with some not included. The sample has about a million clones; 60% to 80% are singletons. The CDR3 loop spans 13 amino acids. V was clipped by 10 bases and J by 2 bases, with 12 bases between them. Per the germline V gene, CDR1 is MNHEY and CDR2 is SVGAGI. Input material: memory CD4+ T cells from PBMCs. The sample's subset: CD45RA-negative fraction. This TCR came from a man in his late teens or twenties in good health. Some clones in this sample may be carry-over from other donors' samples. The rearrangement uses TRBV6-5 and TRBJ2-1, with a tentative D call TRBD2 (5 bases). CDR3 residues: CATREWTYNEQFF. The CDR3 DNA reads TGTGCCACGAGGGAGTGGACCTACAATGAGCAGTTCTTC.